What follows is one T cell receptor beta chain and its context. Its target is not known. The assay was carried out at the deep level. TCRdb keeps only in-frame clones here, not all; method: immunoSEQ multiplex PCR. This repertoire shows under 1 million clones, 92% found once; its top ten account for around 24%. This entry belongs to a study of shared clonotypes between healthy human individuals. On the study more broadly: Each donor contributed plates that comprised three CD4 naive, three CD4 memory, two CD8 naive and one CD8 memory. Study-wide results and caveats: Clonotype sharing among the donors was expected to vary with sequencing depth.

Naive CD8 cells were CD45RO-negative, positively selected for CCR7, excluding terminally differentiated effector memory CD45RA+ cells. Donors, healthy HIV-negative adults, lacked recent acute infections or vaccinations. Material for sequencing was naive CD8+ T cells sorted from blood. This clonotype was obtained from a man aged 25-45 years in good health.

CDR3 in DNA: TGCGCCAGCAGTGAGTCCGGACAGGGTCTTCCCAATGAGCAGTTCTTC. It yields the protein CASSESGQGLPNEQFF. The chain uses TRBV10-1 and TRBJ2-1, with 8 bases matching TRBD1. Germline-derived CDR1 and CDR2 are WNHNN and SYGVQD (reference sequence). J was trimmed by 6 bases and V by 0 bases; bases with no gene match: 7. This CDR3 has 16 residues.